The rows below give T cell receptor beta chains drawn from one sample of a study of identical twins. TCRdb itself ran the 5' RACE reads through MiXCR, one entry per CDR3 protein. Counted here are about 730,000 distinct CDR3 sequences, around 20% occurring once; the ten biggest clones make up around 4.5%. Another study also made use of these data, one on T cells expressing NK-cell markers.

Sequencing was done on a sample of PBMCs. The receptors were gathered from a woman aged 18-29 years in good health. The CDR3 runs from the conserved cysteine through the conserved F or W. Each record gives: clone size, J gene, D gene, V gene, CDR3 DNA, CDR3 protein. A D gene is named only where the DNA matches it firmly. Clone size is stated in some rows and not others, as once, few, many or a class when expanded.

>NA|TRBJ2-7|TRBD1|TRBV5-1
TGCGCCAGCAGCTTGGCGGGGACAGGGATATACCAGCAGTACTTC
CASSLAGTGIYQQYF
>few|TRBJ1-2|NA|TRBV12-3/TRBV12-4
TGTGCCAGCAGTTTAACCCAGGGTCGCTACACCTTC
CASSLTQGRYTF
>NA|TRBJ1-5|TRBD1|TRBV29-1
TGCAGCGTTGCCCAGGGACAGCGCAATCAGCCCCAGCATTTT
CSVAQGQRNQPQHF
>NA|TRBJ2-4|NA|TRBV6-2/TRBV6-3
TGTGCCAGCAGTTACTCGAGGTCAGACCTAGCCAAAAACATTCAGTACTTC
CASSYSRSDLAKNIQYF
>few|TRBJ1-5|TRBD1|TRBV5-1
TGCGCCAGCAGCATCGGACAGGGCAATCAGCCCCAGCATTTT
CASSIGQGNQPQHF
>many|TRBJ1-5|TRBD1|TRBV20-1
TGCAGTGCTAGCCCCGGACAGGGCAATCAGCCCCAGCATTTT
CSASPGQGNQPQHF
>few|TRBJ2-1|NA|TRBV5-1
TGCGCCAGCAGCTTGGACAGGGCAGCCGATGAGCAGTTCTTC
CASSLDRAADEQFF
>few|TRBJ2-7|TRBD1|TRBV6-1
TGTGCCGCTGCCTCGGCCCTTTTAGGGGGCCACAACGAGCAGTACTTC
CAAASALLGGHNEQYF
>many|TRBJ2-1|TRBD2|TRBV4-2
TGTGCCAGCAGCCAAGTCGCTAGCGGGGGCGATGAGCAGTTCTTC
CASSQVASGGDEQFF
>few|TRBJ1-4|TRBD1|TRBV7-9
TGTGCCAGCAGCTTGACAGGGGGCGCGGGAACTAATGAAAAACTGTTTTTT
CASSLTGGAGTNEKLFF
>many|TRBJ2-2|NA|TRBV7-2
TGTGCCAGCAGCTGGACTACTTCGGGCACCGGGGAGCTGTTTTTT
CASSWTTSGTGELFF
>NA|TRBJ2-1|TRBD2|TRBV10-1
TGCGCCAGCAGTGAGTCGATTGGGTCTAGCGGGGGGCATGAGCAGTTCTTC
CASSESIGSSGGHEQFF
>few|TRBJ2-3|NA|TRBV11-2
TGTGCCAGCAGCTTAGGGGCCTTGGGGGATACGCAGTATTTT
CASSLGALGDTQYF
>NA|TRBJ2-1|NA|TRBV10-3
TGTGCCATCCGGGGTTCTGGCAATGAGCAGTTCTTC
CAIRGSGNEQFF
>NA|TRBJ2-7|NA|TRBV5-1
TGCGCCAGCAGCTTAACCGGACGGAACTACGAGCAGTACTTC
CASSLTGRNYEQYF
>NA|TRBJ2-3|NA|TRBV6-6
TGTGCCAGCAGTCAACAGGGCTTCGGTACGCAGTATTTT
CASSQQGFGTQYF
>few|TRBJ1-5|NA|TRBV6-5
TGTGCCAGCAGTTACTCGATATCGGGTCCGCCCCAGCATTTT
CASSYSISGPPQHF
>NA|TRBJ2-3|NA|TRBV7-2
TGTGCCAGCAGCAAGGCTTCGGGCACAGATACGCAGTATTTT
CASSKASGTDTQYF
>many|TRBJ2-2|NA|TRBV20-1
TGCAGTGCTAGAGGCCAAGAGGACACCGGGGAGCTGTTTTTT
CSARGQEDTGELFF